The rows below give T cell receptor beta chains drawn from one sample of a study of OX40 agonist ivuxolimab in advanced cancers. Profiled with immunoSEQ multiplex PCR; TCRdb holds only in-frame clones, not every one. The table shows around 76,000 clones, with about 89% occurring only once. The input for sequencing was CD4+ or CD8+ T cells sorted from blood, taken in a trial of the OX40 agonist ivuxolimab. The origin of the receptors is an adult with an advanced solid tumor such as melanoma, head and neck, liver or kidney cancer. Each CDR3 is given with its conserved first and last residue. A D gene is named only where the DNA matches it firmly. Not all rows give a size; the values are once, few, many and, for expanded clones, a class.

J: TRBJ1-5; V: TRBV5-6; size: few; D: -; CDR3: CASSLAGRTVLNQPQHF; DNA: TGTGCCAGCAGCTTGGCCGGACGGACAGTACTCAATCAGCCCCAGCATTTT
J: TRBJ1-5; V: TRBV19; size: -; D: -; CDR3: CASSIGTGNQPQHF; DNA: TGTGCCAGTAGTATTGGGACGGGCAATCAGCCCCAGCATTTT
J: TRBJ2-3; V: TRBV19; size: -; D: -; CDR3: CASKDDTDTQYF; DNA: TGTGCCAGTAAGGATGACACAGATACGCAGTATTTT
J: TRBJ2-5; V: TRBV9; size: -; D: -; CDR3: CASSARPLGLETQYF; DNA: TGTGCCAGCAGCGCCCGACCGCTGGGGTTGGAGACCCAGTACTTC
J: TRBJ1-6; V: TRBV5-5; size: -; D: -; CDR3: CASTLPGSPLHF; DNA: TGTGCCAGCACGCTACCTGGGTCACCCCTCCACTTT
J: TRBJ2-5; V: TRBV7-7; size: -; D: -; CDR3: CASSLDGETQYF; DNA: TGTGCTAGCAGCTTAGATGGGGAGACCCAGTACTTC
J: TRBJ1-1; V: TRBV5-1; size: -; D: TRBD1; CDR3: CASSLGQGLMNTEAFF; DNA: TGCGCCAGCAGCTTGGGACAGGGCCTCATGAACACTGAAGCTTTCTTT
J: TRBJ1-1; V: TRBV18; size: once; D: -; CDR3: CASSPLQGVNTEAFF; DNA: TGTGCCAGCTCACCTCTACAGGGAGTGAACACTGAAGCTTTCTTT
J: TRBJ2-7; V: TRBV6-1; size: -; D: TRBD1; CDR3: CASSWDRDYEQYF; DNA: TGTGCCAGCAGTTGGGACAGGGACTACGAGCAGTACTTC
J: TRBJ2-7; V: TRBV9; size: once; D: -; CDR3: CASSVGGRGTSRQYF; DNA: TGTGCCAGCAGCGTAGGGGGTCGAGGAACTAGCAGGCAGTACTTC
J: TRBJ1-1; V: TRBV5-4; size: few; D: -; CDR3: CASSLKTTDTEAFF; DNA: TGTGCCAGCAGCTTGAAAACAACCGACACTGAAGCTTTCTTT
J: TRBJ2-1; V: TRBV15; size: -; D: -; CDR3: CATSRDRGSYNEQFF; DNA: TGTGCCACCAGCAGAGATCGGGGGTCTTACAATGAGCAGTTCTTC
J: TRBJ1-6; V: TRBV15; size: -; D: -; CDR3: CATSRAVQYNSPLHF; DNA: TGTGCCACCAGCAGAGCCGTACAGTATAATTCACCCCTCCACTTT
J: TRBJ1-1; V: TRBV21-1; size: once; D: -; CDR3: CASSKGEGDTEAFF; DNA: TGTGCCAGCAGCAAAGGGGAGGGGGACACTGAAGCTTTCTTT
J: TRBJ2-6; V: TRBV15; size: -; D: -; CDR3: CATSNRTGSSGANVLTF; DNA: TGTGCCACCAGCAACCGAACAGGGAGCTCTGGGGCCAACGTCCTGACTTTC
J: TRBJ1-5; V: TRBV7-2; size: few; D: -; CDR3: CASSLITGSNQPQHF; DNA: TGTGCCAGCAGCTTAATTACAGGTTCTAATCAGCCCCAGCATTTT
J: TRBJ2-7; V: TRBV5-1; size: -; D: TRBD1; CDR3: CASSVTGVMTYGQYF; DNA: TGCGCCAGCAGCGTAACAGGGGTGATGACCTACGGGCAGTACTTC
J: TRBJ2-5; V: TRBV5-8; size: -; D: -; CDR3: CASSPFGRETQYF; DNA: TGTGCCAGCAGTCCCTTCGGAAGGGAGACCCAGTACTTC
J: TRBJ1-3; V: TRBV11-2; size: -; D: -; CDR3: CASSTLRAQNTIYF; DNA: TGTGCCAGCAGTACATTACGGGCCCAGAACACCATATATTTT
J: TRBJ1-2; V: TRBV20-1; size: -; D: -; CDR3: CSVPYYGYTF; DNA: TGCAGTGTCCCCTACTATGGCTACACCTTC
J: TRBJ1-1; V: TRBV19; size: -; D: -; CDR3: CASSPRGVSTEAFF; DNA: TGTGCCAGTAGCCCCCGGGGGGTTAGCACTGAAGCTTTCTTT
J: TRBJ1-5; V: TRBV7-2; size: -; D: -; CDR3: CASSFSGSNQPQHF; DNA: TGTGCCAGCAGCTTCAGCGGCAGCAATCAGCCCCAGCATTTT
J: TRBJ2-1; V: TRBV19; size: -; D: TRBD1; CDR3: CASSGWTGAGEQFF; DNA: TGTGCCAGTTCCGGATGGACAGGGGCAGGTGAGCAGTTCTTC
J: TRBJ1-2; V: TRBV2; size: -; D: -; CDR3: CASSEGNGGDNTNYGYTF; DNA: TGTGCCAGCAGTGAAGGAAATGGGGGAGACAATACTAACTATGGCTACACCTTC
J: TRBJ2-1; V: TRBV29-1; size: -; D: TRBD2; CDR3: CSVAGTSGKQFF; DNA: TGCAGCGTTGCCGGGACTAGCGGGAAGCAGTTCTTC
J: TRBJ1-6; V: TRBV5-5; size: few; D: -; CDR3: CASSLLPGSSSPLHF; DNA: TGTGCCAGCAGCCTACTACCGGGGTCGAGCTCACCCCTCCACTTT
J: TRBJ1-5; V: TRBV4-2; size: few; D: -; CDR3: CASSLYILSNQPQHF; DNA: TGTGCCAGCAGCCTATATATTCTTAGCAATCAGCCCCAGCATTTT
J: TRBJ2-7; V: TRBV19; size: -; D: TRBD1; CDR3: CASRGQGGPYEQYF; DNA: TGTGCCAGTAGGGGACAGGGAGGCCCCTACGAGCAGTACTTC
J: TRBJ2-5; V: TRBV6-1; size: -; D: TRBD1; CDR3: CASSDGQGAGQETQYF; DNA: TGTGCCAGCAGTGATGGGCAGGGGGCGGGTCAAGAGACCCAGTACTTC
J: TRBJ2-5; V: TRBV7-2; size: -; D: -; CDR3: CASSLAYDQETQYF; DNA: TGTGCCAGCAGCTTAGCGTACGACCAAGAGACCCAGTACTTC
J: TRBJ2-7; V: TRBV5-4; size: -; D: -; CDR3: CASSPGAHSYEQYF; DNA: TGTGCCAGCAGCCCGGGGGCTCACTCCTACGAGCAGTACTTC
J: TRBJ2-5; V: TRBV10-2; size: once; D: -; CDR3: CASSRGETQYF; DNA: TGCGCCAGCAGTCGGGGGGAGACCCAGTACTTC
J: TRBJ1-3; V: TRBV9; size: -; D: -; CDR3: CASSVVGGVSGNTIYF; DNA: TGTGCCAGCAGCGTAGTAGGGGGGGTATCTGGAAACACCATATATTTT
J: TRBJ1-1; V: TRBV5-1; size: once; D: -; CDR3: CASSFQGEDTEAFF; DNA: TGCGCCAGTAGCTTCCAGGGTGAGGACACTGAAGCTTTCTTT
J: TRBJ2-5; V: TRBV5-5; size: -; D: -; CDR3: CASSLEGRRATQYF; DNA: TGTGCCAGCAGCTTGGAGGGGCGAAGGGCTACCCAGTACTTC
J: TRBJ1-4; V: TRBV6-1; size: -; D: TRBD1; CDR3: CASRVPGQGQKLFF; DNA: TGTGCCAGCAGGGTGCCGGGACAGGGTCAAAAACTGTTTTTT
J: TRBJ1-1; V: TRBV2; size: -; D: -; CDR3: CASKTDSQGGEAFF; DNA: TGTGCCAGCAAGACGGACAGTCAAGGGGGTGAAGCTTTCTTT
J: TRBJ1-6; V: TRBV5-5; size: few; D: -; CDR3: CASSPDTLGPLHF; DNA: TGTGCCAGCAGCCCTGACACCCTGGGACCCCTCCACTTT
J: TRBJ2-1; V: TRBV28; size: -; D: TRBD2; CDR3: CASSPPLAGTSRNLYNEQFF; DNA: TGTGCCAGCAGTCCCCCGCTAGCGGGAACTTCCCGAAACCTCTACAATGAGCAGTTCTTC